Presented here are 24 T cell receptor beta chains from one specimen sequenced in a study of blood T cell repertoires in COVID-19. Measured with immunoSEQ multiplex PCR; TCRdb has only the in-frame clones, and not every one. The data contain 200,000 to 300,000 clones, around 88% of them singletons. What was sequenced was peripheral blood. Receptors originate from a man in his thirties or forties with active or convalescent COVID-19.

This clone was seen a handful of times. The chain recombines TRBV4-1 with TRBJ1-4; 7 bases are a match to TRBD1. V was pared by 4 bases and J by 6 bases, with 5 bases of the junction left unmatched. CDR1 is MGHRA and CDR2 is YSYEKL in the germline V gene. The CDR3 has 14 residues. The CDR3 loop reads CASSPGGLYEKLFF. In DNA form, the CDR3 reads TGCGCCAGCAGCCCAGGGGGTCTATATGAAAAACTGTTTTTT.

The chain combines TRBV30 with TRBJ1-2; weak D call: TRBD1 (5 bases). The V end was cut by 0 bases, the J end by 4 bases, with 9 bases between. Germline V gene sequence: CDR1 GTSNPN, CDR2 SVGIG (reference sequence). The CDR3 is 13 residues long. Written as DNA, the CDR3 is TGTGCCTGGAGTGTAGACAGACCCTATGGCTACACCTTC. It translates to CAWSVDRPYGYTF.

The chain is built from TRBV5-6 and TRBJ2-5; 10 bases are shared with TRBD2. Germline CDR1 reads SGHDT; CDR2 reads YYEEEE. The ends lost 3 bases at V and 7 bases at J; junction bases unmatched: 12. The CDR3 runs 16 residues. The DNA for the CDR3 is TGTGCCAGCAGCTCGAGGACTAGCGGTGGATGGGGGACCCAGTACTTC. Its translation: CASSSRTSGGWGTQYF. Drawing the rest from reference TRBV5-6 and TRBJ2-5, the complete variable domain is DAGVTQSPTHLIKTRGQQVTLRCSPKSGHDTVSWYQQALGQGPQFIFQYYEEEERQRGNFPDRFSGHQFPNYSSELNVNALLLGDSALYLCASSSRTSGGWGTQYFGPGTRLLVL.

The chain uses TRBV15 and TRBJ2-3, with a weak D call TRBD1 (6 bases). Germline loops: CDR1 LNHNV, CDR2 YYDKDF (reference sequence). The V end was cut by 5 bases, the J end by 5 bases, with 23 bases between. The CDR3 extends over 17 amino acids. The CDR3 DNA reads TGTGCCACCAGCCCCCAACTAAGCGCAGGGGCCGGAGATACGCAGTATTTT. Protein sequence: CATSPQLSAGAGDTQYF.

The V call is TRBV24-1, the J call TRBJ1-1; D not certain. The CDR3 is 13 residues long. With 1 base removed from V and 5 bases from J, the gap between germline ends came to 7 bases. Germline CDR1 reads KGHDR; CDR2 reads SFDVKD. The CDR3 reads CATSDFGETEAFF. The CDR3, as DNA: TGTGCCACCAGTGATTTTGGGGAGACTGAAGCTTTCTTT.

CDR3 region: CASSPTGTNEKLFF. The CDR3 DNA reads TGCGCCAGCAGCCCCACAGGGACTAATGAAAAACTGTTTTTT. The chain employs TRBV5-1 and TRBJ1-4; D is perhaps TRBD1 (6 bases). Trimming removed 4 bases from V and 2 bases from J, with 9 bases in between. CDR1 SGHRS and CDR2 YFSETQ come from the germline V gene. This CDR3 is 14 amino acids long.

The chain couples TRBV27 to TRBJ1-1; 10 nucleotides agree with TRBD1. This CDR3 is built from 16 residues. The junction had 8 bases not matched to a gene; V was cut back by 6 bases and J by 1 base. CDR1 and CDR2 from the germline V gene are MNHEY and SMNVEV (reference sequence). CDR3 coding DNA: TGTGCCAGCAGACCCGGGACAGGGGACTGGAACACTGAAGCTTTCTTT. It specifies CASRPGTGDWNTEAFF.

The chain recombines TRBV14 with TRBJ2-1, with 12 bases fitting TRBD2. With V trimmed by 0 bases and J by 7 bases, 16 bases remained unmatched. The germline V gene has CDR1 SGHDN and CDR2 FVKESK. This CDR3 has 20 residues. The CDR3 region is CASSQDEGGLAGGPRNEQFF. In DNA form, the CDR3 reads TGTGCCAGCAGCCAAGATGAGGGCGGGCTAGCGGGGGGGCCGAGAAATGAGCAGTTCTTC.

This clone was seen only a few times. The chain combines TRBV10-1 with TRBJ2-2; the D gene is possibly TRBD2 (7 bases). Trimming cost V 3 bases and J 7 bases, with 15 bases left between them. The CDR3 has 15 amino acids. Germline values: CDR1 WNHNN, CDR2 SYGVQD (reference sequence). The CDR3: CASSESRGGIGELFF. CDR3 nucleotides: TGCGCCAGCAGTGAATCGAGGGGGGGCATCGGGGAGCTGTTTTTT.

The chain has TRBV7-2 and TRBJ2-7; 8 bases align to TRBD1. This CDR3 has 15 residues. J was trimmed by 2 bases and V by 5 bases; bases with no gene match: 8. Germline loops: CDR1 SGHTA, CDR2 FQGNSA. CDR3 loop: CASSAGQGIAYEQYF. In DNA form, the CDR3 reads TGTGCCAGCAGCGCTGGACAGGGAATAGCCTACGAGCAGTACTTC. Filled out from reference TRBV7-2 and TRBJ2-7, the complete variable domain reads GAGVSQSPSNKVTEKGKDVELRCDPISGHTALYWYRQSLGQGLEFLIYFQGNSAPDKSGLPSDRFSAERTGGSVSTLTIQRTQQEDSAVYLCASSAGQGIAYEQYFGPGTRLTVT.

The genes are TRBV11-2 and TRBJ2-7; unclear D gene. In germline, CDR1 is SGHAT, CDR2 FQNNGV. This CDR3 has 12 residues. V lost 3 bases and J 6 bases, leaving 9 bases between the germline ends. The CDR3 DNA sequence: TGTGCCAGCAGCTTTGGGCATGGCGAGCAGTACTTC. Encoded protein: CASSFGHGEQYF.

The CDR3 nucleotides read TGCGCCAGCAGTGAGCGCGGGGAAGGCACAGATACGCAGTATTTT. It encodes CASSERGEGTDTQYF. V is TRBV10-2 and J is TRBJ2-3, with a possible D match to TRBD2 (6 bases). Looked up from germline, CDR1 is WSHSY and CDR2 is SAAADI. Trimming pared 2 bases from V and 1 base from J, leaving 10 bases between. The CDR3 length is 15 residues.

The CDR3 DNA is TGTGCTAGTGGCCCGGGACAGCCTAATGAAAAACTGTTTTTT. Its protein is CASGPGQPNEKLFF. The chain combines TRBV12-5 with TRBJ1-4; 7 positions match TRBD1. CDR3 size: 14 residues. With 6 bases clipped from V and 3 bases from J, the junction kept 4 bases outside the gene matches. CDR1 and CDR2 from the germline V gene are LGHNT and FRNRAP.

The chain links TRBV12-3 or TRBV12-4 to TRBJ1-2; D is unresolved. V lost 1 base to trimming and J lost 6 bases, with 9 bases between them. CDR3 length: 13 amino acids. CDR3 sequence: CASSLGGWDGYTF. CDR3 sequence (DNA): TGTGCCAGCAGTTTAGGAGGGTGGGATGGCTACACCTTC.

The gene calls are TRBV6-2 or TRBV6-3 and TRBJ2-3; D gene uncertain. The CDR3 is 14 amino acids. Germline loops: CDR1 MNHEY, CDR2 SVGEGT. Trimming cost V 4 bases and J 0 bases, with 8 bases left between them. The CDR3 DNA reads as TGTGCCAGCAGTTTCACTCCTAGCACAGATACGCAGTATTTT. Translation gives CASSFTPSTDTQYF.

This sequence joins TRBV19 and TRBJ2-2, with D perhaps TRBD1 (5 bases). With 3 bases removed from V and 0 bases from J, the gap between germline ends came to 11 bases. Germline CDR1 is LNHDA and CDR2 is SQIVND (reference sequence). The CDR3 spans 16 residues. CDR3 nucleotides: TGTGCCAGTAGTATGTTGGGGCCACCGAACACCGGGGAGCTGTTTTTT. This sequence encodes CASSMLGPPNTGELFF.

J is TRBJ2-3 and V is TRBV25-1, with 7 bases identical to TRBD2. Germline V gives CDR1 MGHDK, CDR2 SYGVNS. After removal of 2 bases from V and 2 bases from J, the junction contained 10 bases not matched to a gene. The CDR3 sequence is 17 residues long. The CDR3: CASSELSGGGNTDTQYF. CDR3 in DNA: TGTGCCAGCAGTGAACTCTCAGGCGGGGGAAACACAGATACGCAGTATTTT.

V and J are TRBV5-1 and TRBJ2-2; 9 bases line up with TRBD2. The CDR3 totals 17 residues. CDR1 and CDR2 from the germline V gene are SGHRS and YFSETQ. V was pared by 5 bases and J by 7 bases, with 15 bases of the junction left unmatched. CDR3 nucleotide sequence: TGCGCCAGCAGGACCCTCTTGGCGGGGGGGCCTATCGGGGAGCTGTTTTTT. Protein: CASRTLLAGGPIGELFF.

The V call is TRBV9, the J call TRBJ2-3, with a tentative D call TRBD2 (5 bases). Germline CDR1 reads SGDLS; CDR2 reads YYNGEE. This CDR3 contains 14 residues. V lost 0 bases and J lost 4, with 9 bases in between. This chain's CDR3 is CASSVAGVSDTQYF. The CDR3 DNA reads TGTGCCAGCAGCGTAGCCGGGGTGTCAGATACGCAGTATTTT.

This chain connects TRBV10-3 to TRBJ1-5, with TRBD1 matching over 8 bases. The CDR3 has 15 amino acids. Germline CDR1 is ENHRY and CDR2 is SYGVKD. The V and J ends lost 2 bases and 2 bases, in that order; junction bases with no gene match: 2. This chain's CDR3 is CAISEPGGGNQPQHF. The CDR3 nucleotides are TGTGCCATCAGTGAGCCAGGGGGCGGCAATCAGCCCCAGCATTTT.

This clone was observed a few times. This chain uses TRBV27 with TRBJ1-5; D not resolved. The CDR3 contains 13 residues. Trimming removed 5 bases at V and 11 bases at J, with 16 bases between. Germline values: CDR1 MNHEY, CDR2 SMNVEV (reference sequence). The CDR3: CASSRSGVGAQHF. CDR3 DNA sequence: TGTGCCAGCAGTCGCAGTGGAGTTGGAGCCCAGCATTTT.

Concerning this clone itself: This specimen includes other DNA sequences encoding the same CDR3. The rearrangement uses TRBV15 and TRBJ1-1; 8 bases align to TRBD1. The ends lost 0 bases at V and 4 bases at J; junction bases unmatched: 4. The CDR3 has 15 amino acids. Germline V gene data show CDR1 as LNHNV and CDR2 as YYDKDF (reference sequence). CDR3 sequence reads: CATSRDRGLGTEAFF. Written as DNA, the CDR3 is TGTGCCACCAGCAGAGACAGGGGGCTCGGCACTGAAGCTTTCTTT.

The chain employs TRBV6-5 and TRBJ2-1; 10 bases line up with TRBD2. V shed 2 bases and J 11 bases; nucleotides not matched to a gene: 9. Per germline, CDR1 MNHEY and CDR2 SVGAGI. This CDR3 is built from 15 residues. CDR3 in DNA: TGTGCCAGCAGTTACGAGAGCGGGGGGGCTGAGAAGCAGTTCTTC. Residues: CASSYESGGAEKQFF.

J is TRBJ2-7 and V is TRBV7-2; TRBD1 might be the D (6 bases). Germline V gene data show CDR1 as SGHTA and CDR2 as FQGNSA. V was shortened by 0 bases and J by 5 bases, with 11 bases between the two germline ends. The CDR3 sequence is 14 residues long. CDR3 protein: CASSLALQGNEQYF. In DNA form, the CDR3 reads TGTGCCAGCAGCTTAGCGCTACAGGGAAACGAGCAGTACTTC.